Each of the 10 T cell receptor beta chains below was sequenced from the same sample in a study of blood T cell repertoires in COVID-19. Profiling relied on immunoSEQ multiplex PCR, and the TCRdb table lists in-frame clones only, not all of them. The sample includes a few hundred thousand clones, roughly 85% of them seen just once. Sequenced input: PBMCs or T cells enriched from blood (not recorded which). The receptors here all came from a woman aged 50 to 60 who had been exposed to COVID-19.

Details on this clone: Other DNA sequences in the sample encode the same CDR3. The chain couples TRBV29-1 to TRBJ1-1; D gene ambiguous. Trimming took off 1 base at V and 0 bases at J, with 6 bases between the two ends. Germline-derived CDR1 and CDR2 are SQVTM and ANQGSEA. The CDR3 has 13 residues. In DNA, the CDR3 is TGCAGCGTTGAAGGTAGAATGAACACTGAAGCTTTCTTT. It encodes CSVEGRMNTEAFF.

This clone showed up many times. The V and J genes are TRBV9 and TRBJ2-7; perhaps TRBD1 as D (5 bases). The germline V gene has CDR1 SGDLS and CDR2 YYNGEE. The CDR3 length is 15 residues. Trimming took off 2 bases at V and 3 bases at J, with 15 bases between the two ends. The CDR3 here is CASSVSYGQGYEQYF. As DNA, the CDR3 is TGTGCCAGCAGCGTCAGCTATGGACAAGGCTACGAGCAGTACTTC.

This CDR3 reads CAWTGQGSDGYTF. Here the CDR3 DNA reads TGTGCCTGGACGGGACAGGGCTCTGATGGCTACACCTTC. The chain couples TRBV30 to TRBJ1-2, with 9 positions matching TRBD1. The CDR3 runs to 13 residues. V dropped 4 bases and J dropped 6; count of bases not matched to a gene: 6. Germline V gives CDR1 GTSNPN, CDR2 SVGIG (reference sequence). Combining the CDR3 with reference TRBV30 and TRBJ1-2 gives the whole variable domain SQTIHQWPATLVQPVGSPLSLECTVEGTSNPNLYWYRQAAGRGLQLLFYSVGIGQISSEVPQNLSASRPQDRQFILSSKKLLLSDSGFYLCAWTGQGSDGYTFGSGTRLTVV.

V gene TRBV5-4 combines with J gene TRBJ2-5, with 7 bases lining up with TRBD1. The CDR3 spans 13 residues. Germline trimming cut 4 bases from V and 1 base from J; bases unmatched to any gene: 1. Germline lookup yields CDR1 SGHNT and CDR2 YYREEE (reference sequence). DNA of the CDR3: TGTGCCAGCAGCCGGGACAGCCAAGAGACCCAGTACTTC. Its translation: CASSRDSQETQYF.

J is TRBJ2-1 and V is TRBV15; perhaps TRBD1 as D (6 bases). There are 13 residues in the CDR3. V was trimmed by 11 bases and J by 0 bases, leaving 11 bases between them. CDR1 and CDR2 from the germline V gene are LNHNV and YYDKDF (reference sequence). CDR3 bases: TGTGCCGCTACACAGGGCTCCTACAATGAGCAGTTCTTC. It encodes CAATQGSYNEQFF. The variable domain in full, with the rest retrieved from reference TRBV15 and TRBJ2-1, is DAMVIQNPRYQVTQFGKPVTLSCSQTLNHNVMYWYQQKSSQAPKLLFHYYDKDFNNEADTPDNFQSRRPNTSFCFLDIRSPGLGDTAMYLCAATQGSYNEQFFGPGTRLTVL.

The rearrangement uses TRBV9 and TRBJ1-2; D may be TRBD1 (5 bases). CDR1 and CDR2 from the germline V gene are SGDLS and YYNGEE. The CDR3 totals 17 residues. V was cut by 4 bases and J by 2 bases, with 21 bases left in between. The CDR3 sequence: CASSQGATEAGNYGYTF. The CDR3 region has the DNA TGTGCCAGCAGCCAAGGGGCTACAGAGGCGGGGAACTATGGCTACACCTTC.

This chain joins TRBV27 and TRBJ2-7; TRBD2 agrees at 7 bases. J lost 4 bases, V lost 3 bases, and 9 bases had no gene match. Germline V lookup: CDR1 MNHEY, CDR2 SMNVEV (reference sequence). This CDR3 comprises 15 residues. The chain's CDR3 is CASSFYSGRIYEQYF. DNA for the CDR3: TGTGCCAGCAGTTTCTATTCCGGGAGGATATACGAGCAGTACTTC.

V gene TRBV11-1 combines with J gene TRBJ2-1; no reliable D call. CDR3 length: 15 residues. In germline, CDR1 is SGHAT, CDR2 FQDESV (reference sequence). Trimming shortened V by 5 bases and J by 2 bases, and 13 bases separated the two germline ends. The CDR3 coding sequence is TGTGCCAGCAGCCCAATTACGCGGCCCTACAATGAGCAGTTCTTC. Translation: CASSPITRPYNEQFF.

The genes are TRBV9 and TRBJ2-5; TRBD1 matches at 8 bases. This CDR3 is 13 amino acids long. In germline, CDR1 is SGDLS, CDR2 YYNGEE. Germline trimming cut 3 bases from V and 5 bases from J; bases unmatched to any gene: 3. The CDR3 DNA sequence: TGTGCCAGCAGCGGGTACAGGGGGGAGACCCAGTACTTC. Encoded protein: CASSGYRGETQYF.

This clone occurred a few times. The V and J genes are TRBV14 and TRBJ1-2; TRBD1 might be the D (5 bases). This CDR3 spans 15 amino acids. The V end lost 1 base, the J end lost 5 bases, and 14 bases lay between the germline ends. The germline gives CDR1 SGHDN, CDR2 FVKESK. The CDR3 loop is CASSQAGIGAYGYTF. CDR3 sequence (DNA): TGTGCCAGCAGCCAAGCAGGGATCGGAGCGTATGGCTACACCTTC.